The TCR beta chain under discussion was sequenced for a study of cytomegalovirus exposure and HLA in healthy donors. The data were produced by immunoSEQ multiplex PCR, yet TCRdb's version contains in-frame clones alone and is incomplete. The sample has 150,000 to 200,000 clones; around four fifths are singletons. The CDR3 sequence is 14 residues long. CDR1 is SGHDT and CDR2 is YYEEEE in the germline V gene. V was shortened by 0 bases and J by 8 bases, with 12 bases between the two germline ends. While the first cohort had 600 to 850 subjects, the donors belonged to the separate validation cohort of over a hundred subjects.

The V call is TRBV5-6, the J call TRBJ2-1, with D possibly matching TRBD1 (6 bases). The sequenced sample consisted of PBMCs. The clonotype was recovered from a young man in good health and CMV-seropositive. CDR3 DNA: TGTGCCAGCAGCTTGGTTAGGGGGATGGATGAGCAGTTCTTC. Its protein product is CASSLVRGMDEQFF.